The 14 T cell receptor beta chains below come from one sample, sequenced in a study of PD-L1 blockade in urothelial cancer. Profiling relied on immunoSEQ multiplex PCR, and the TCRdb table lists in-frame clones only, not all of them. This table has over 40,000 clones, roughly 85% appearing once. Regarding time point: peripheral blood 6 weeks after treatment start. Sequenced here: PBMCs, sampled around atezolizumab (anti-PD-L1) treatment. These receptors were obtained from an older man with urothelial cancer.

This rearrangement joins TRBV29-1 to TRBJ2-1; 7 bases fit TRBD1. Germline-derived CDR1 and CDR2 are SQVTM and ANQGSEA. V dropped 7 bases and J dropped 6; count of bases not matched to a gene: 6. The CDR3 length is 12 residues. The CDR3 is CSASDRFNEQFF. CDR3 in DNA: TGCAGCGCCTCGGACAGGTTCAATGAGCAGTTCTTC.

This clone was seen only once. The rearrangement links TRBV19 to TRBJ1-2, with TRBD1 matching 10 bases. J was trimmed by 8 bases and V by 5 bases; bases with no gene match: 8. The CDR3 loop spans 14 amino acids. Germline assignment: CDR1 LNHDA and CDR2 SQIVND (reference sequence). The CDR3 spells CASSLPGTGAGYTF. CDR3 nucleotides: TGTGCCAGTAGTCTCCCCGGGACAGGGGCCGGCTACACCTTC.

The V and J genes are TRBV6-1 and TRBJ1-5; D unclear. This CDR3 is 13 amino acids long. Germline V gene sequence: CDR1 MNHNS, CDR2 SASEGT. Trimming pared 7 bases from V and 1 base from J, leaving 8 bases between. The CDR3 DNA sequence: TGTGCCAGCAAGTTGGGCAGCAATCAGCCCCAGCATTTT. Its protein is CASKLGSNQPQHF.

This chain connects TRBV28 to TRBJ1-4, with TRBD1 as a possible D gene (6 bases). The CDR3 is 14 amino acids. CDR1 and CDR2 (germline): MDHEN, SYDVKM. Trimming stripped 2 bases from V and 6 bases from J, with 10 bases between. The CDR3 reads CASSLNRVDEKLFF. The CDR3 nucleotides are TGTGCCAGCAGTTTAAACAGGGTGGATGAAAAACTGTTTTTT.

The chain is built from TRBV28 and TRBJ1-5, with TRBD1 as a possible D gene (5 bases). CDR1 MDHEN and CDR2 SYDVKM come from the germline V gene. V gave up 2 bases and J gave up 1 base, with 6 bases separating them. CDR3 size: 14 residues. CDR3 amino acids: CASSLGGSNQPQHF. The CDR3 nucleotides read TGTGCCAGCAGTTTAGGGGGGAGCAATCAGCCCCAGCATTTT.

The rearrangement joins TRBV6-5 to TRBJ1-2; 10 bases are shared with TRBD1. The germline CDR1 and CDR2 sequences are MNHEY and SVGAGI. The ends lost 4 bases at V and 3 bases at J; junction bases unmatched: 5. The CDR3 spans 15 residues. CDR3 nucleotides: TGTGCCAGCAGTTCCGGACAGGGGGTTTACTATGGCTACACCTTC. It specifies CASSSGQGVYYGYTF.

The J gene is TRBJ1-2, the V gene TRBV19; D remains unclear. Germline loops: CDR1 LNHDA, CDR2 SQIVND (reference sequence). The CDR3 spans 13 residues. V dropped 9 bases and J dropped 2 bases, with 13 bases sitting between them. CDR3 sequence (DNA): TGTGCCAGCAACCCCAGCGTCAACTATGGCTACACCTTC. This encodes CASNPSVNYGYTF.

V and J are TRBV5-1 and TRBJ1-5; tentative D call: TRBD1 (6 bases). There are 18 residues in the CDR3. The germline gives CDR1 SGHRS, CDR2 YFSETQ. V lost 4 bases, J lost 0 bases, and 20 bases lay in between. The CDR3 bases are TGCGCCAGCAGCCCAGGGGAGGGGGGTTCATATAGCAATCAGCCCCAGCATTTT. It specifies CASSPGEGGSYSNQPQHF.

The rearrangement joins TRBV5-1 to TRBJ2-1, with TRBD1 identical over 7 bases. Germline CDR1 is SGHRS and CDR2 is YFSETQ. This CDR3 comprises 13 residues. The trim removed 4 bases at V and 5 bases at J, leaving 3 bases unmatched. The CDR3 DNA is TGCGCCAGCAGCCCCGGGACAGACAATGAGCAGTTCTTC. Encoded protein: CASSPGTDNEQFF. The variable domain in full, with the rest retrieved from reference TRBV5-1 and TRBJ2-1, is KAGVTQTPRYLIKTRGQQVTLSCSPISGHRSVSWYQQTPGQGLQFLFEYFSETQRNKGNFPGRFSGRQFSNSRSEMNVSTLELGDSALYLCASSPGTDNEQFFGPGTRLTVL.

This chain's CDR3 is CASSLVLQGGEGYTF. The DNA of the CDR3 is TGCGCCAGCAGCTTGGTACTACAGGGAGGGGAAGGCTACACCTTC. This chain joins TRBV5-1 and TRBJ1-2; weak D call: TRBD1 (6 bases). Trimming stripped 0 bases from V and 8 bases from J, with 17 bases between. The CDR3 contains 15 residues. Per germline, CDR1 SGHRS and CDR2 YFSETQ.

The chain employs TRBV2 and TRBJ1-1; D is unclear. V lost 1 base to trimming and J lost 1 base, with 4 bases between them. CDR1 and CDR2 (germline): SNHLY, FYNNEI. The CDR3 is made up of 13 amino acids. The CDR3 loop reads CASSEDGNTEAFF. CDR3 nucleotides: TGTGCCAGCAGTGAAGACGGGAACACTGAAGCTTTCTTT.

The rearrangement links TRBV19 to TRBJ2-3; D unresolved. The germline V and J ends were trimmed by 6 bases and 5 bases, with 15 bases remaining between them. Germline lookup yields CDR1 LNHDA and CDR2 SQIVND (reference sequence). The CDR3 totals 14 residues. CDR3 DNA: TGTGCCAGTAGACCCTCTAGAGTAGGAGATACGCAGTATTTT. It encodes CASRPSRVGDTQYF.

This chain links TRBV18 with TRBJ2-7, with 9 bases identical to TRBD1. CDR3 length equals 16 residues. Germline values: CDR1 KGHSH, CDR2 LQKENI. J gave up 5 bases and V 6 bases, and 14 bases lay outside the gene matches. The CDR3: CASSPRTGTGIDEQYF. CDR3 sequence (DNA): TGTGCCAGCTCTCCCCGAACCGGGACAGGGATCGACGAGCAGTACTTC.

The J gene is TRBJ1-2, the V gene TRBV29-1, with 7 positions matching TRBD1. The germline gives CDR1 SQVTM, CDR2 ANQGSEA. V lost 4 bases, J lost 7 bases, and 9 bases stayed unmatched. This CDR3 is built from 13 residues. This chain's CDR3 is CSVVVGGAGGYTF. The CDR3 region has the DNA TGCAGCGTTGTGGTAGGGGGCGCTGGTGGCTACACCTTC.